Listed here are 2 T cell receptor beta chains from one sample, sequenced in a study of T-cell reconstitution after alpha-beta-depleted transplantation in children. Unique molecular identifiers were incorporated when the TCRbeta library was constructed. TCRdb itself ran the PCR reads through MiXCR, one entry per CDR3 protein. The data show some 490,000 distinct CDR3 sequences, approximately 13% seen once. The sample was PBMCs from the stem cell graft donor, taken from the stem cell graft. These receptor sequences come from a human donor who donated a stem cell graft to a child with combined immunodeficiency.

This clonotype was found a few times. This sequence joins TRBV29-1 and TRBJ2-1; the match to TRBD2 covers 10 bases. Germline CDR1 reads SQVTM; CDR2 reads ANQGSEA. V lost 6 bases, J lost 5 bases, and 4 bases stayed unmatched. The CDR3 contains 13 residues. As DNA, the CDR3 is TGCAGCGTCGTAGCGGGAGGACACAATGAGCAGTTCTTC. Its protein is CSVVAGGHNEQFF.

This clonotype was seen ten or more times. The chain is built from TRBV4-3 and TRBJ2-7; TRBD1 matches 11 bases. With 4 bases clipped from V and 3 bases from J, the junction kept 5 bases outside the gene matches. The germline gives CDR1 LGHNA, CDR2 YSLEER. The CDR3 extends over 15 amino acids. The CDR3 region is CASSPGTGGGYEQYF. Here the CDR3 DNA reads TGCGCCAGCAGCCCCGGGACAGGGGGAGGCTACGAGCAGTACTTC.